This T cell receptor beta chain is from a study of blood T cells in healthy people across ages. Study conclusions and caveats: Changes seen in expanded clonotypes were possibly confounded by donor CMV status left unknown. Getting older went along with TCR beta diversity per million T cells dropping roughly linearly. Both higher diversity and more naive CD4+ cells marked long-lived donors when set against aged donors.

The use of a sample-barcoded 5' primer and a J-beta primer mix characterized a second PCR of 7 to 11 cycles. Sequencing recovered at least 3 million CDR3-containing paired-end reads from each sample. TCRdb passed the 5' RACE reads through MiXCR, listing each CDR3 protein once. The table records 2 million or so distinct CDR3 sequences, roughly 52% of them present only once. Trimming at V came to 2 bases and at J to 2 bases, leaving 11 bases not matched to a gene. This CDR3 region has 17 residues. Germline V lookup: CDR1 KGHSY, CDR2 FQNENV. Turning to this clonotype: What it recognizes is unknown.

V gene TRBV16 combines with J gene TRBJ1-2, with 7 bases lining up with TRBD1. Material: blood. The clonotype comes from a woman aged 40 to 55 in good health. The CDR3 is CASSQREGRGLNYGYTF. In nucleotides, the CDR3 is TGTGCCAGCAGCCAACGAGAGGGGAGGGGGCTCAACTATGGCTACACCTTC.